A selection of T cell receptor beta chains follows, all from one sample in a study of vaccination and CD4 T cells after COVID-19. MiXCR, run by TCRdb on the PCR reads, gives a single entry per CDR3 protein. Of some 19,000 distinct CDR3 sequences listed, 40% to 45% were seen once; the top ten hold under 15%. No antigen has been identified for these receptors. The source material was CD4+ T cells from blood, cultured in vitro. These receptors were taken from a human donor who had recovered from COVID-19. Both conserved end residues are part of each CDR3. The D gene is left open where the match is weak. Expanded clones get a size class; other rows say once, few or many, or leave the size out.

v_call	d_call	clone_size	j_call	cdr3_aa	cdr3_nt
TRBV11-3	-	-	TRBJ2-3	CASSPLGSTDTQYF	TGTGCCAGCAGCCCTCTAGGCAGCACAGATACGCAGTATTTT
TRBV4-1	-	few	TRBJ2-7	CASSQVNLGLITSEEQYF	TGCGCCAGCAGCCAAGTCAATCTAGGGCTGATAACCAGTGAAGAGCAGTACTTC
TRBV6-1	-	-	TRBJ1-1	CASRWVGENTEAFF	TGTGCCAGCAGATGGGTGGGAGAGAACACTGAAGCTTTCTTT
TRBV7-9	TRBD2	few	TRBJ2-2	CASSLLLAGGTGELFF	TGTGCCAGCAGCTTACTGCTAGCGGGAGGAACCGGGGAGCTGTTTTTT
TRBV9	TRBD2	-	TRBJ2-5	CASSPRPSGASGETQYF	TGTGCCAGCAGCCCCCGTCCTAGCGGGGCCTCCGGGGAGACCCAGTACTTC
TRBV10-1	TRBD2	-	TRBJ2-7	CASSGGLAGDSYEQYF	TGCGCCAGCAGTGGGGGACTAGCGGGAGACTCCTACGAGCAGTACTTC
TRBV7-9	-	-	TRBJ1-3	CASSLKAGPSGNTIYF	TGTGCCAGCAGCTTAAAGGCGGGGCCCTCTGGAAACACCATATATTTT
TRBV20-1	TRBD1	few	TRBJ1-6	CSARDASGQGVYNSPLHF	TGCAGTGCTAGAGATGCCTCTGGACAGGGGGTTTATAATTCACCCCTCCACTTT
TRBV7-9	-	-	TRBJ2-7	CASSSRSLRVEQYF	TGTGCCAGCAGCTCCCGGAGCCTACGAGTGGAGCAGTACTTC
TRBV28	-	few	TRBJ2-3	CASGTTGPVTQYF	TGTGCCAGCGGAACCACAGGGCCGGTTACGCAGTATTTT
TRBV20-1	-	few	TRBJ1-6	CSARDRSSYNSPLHF	TGCAGTGCTAGAGACAGGAGCTCCTATAATTCACCCCTCCACTTT
TRBV15	TRBD1	-	TRBJ2-2	CATSSTFPGQGDGELFF	TGTGCCACCAGCAGCACCTTCCCGGGACAGGGAGACGGGGAGCTGTTTTTT
TRBV2	-	once	TRBJ2-2	CASRLGGELFF	TGTGCCAGCAGACTGGGCGGGGAGCTGTTTTTT
TRBV20-1	-	few	TRBJ1-5	CSARTNSNQPQHF	TGCAGTGCTAGAACGAATAGCAATCAGCCCCAGCATTTT
TRBV5-1	TRBD1	-	TRBJ2-5	CASSLRQGDEETQYF	TGCGCCAGCAGCTTGCGGCAGGGGGACGAAGAGACCCAGTACTTC
TRBV29-1	TRBD1	-	TRBJ1-4	CSVGTGLNEKLFF	TGCAGCGTCGGGACAGGCCTCAATGAAAAACTGTTTTTT
TRBV7-3	TRBD1	-	TRBJ2-1	CASSLTGDRYNEQFF	TGTGCCAGCAGCTTAACGGGGGACAGATACAATGAGCAGTTCTTC
TRBV6-1	TRBD1	once	TRBJ2-1	CASSHGQAVGYNEQFF	TGTGCCAGCAGCCATGGACAGGCAGTGGGGTACAATGAGCAGTTCTTC
TRBV11-3	TRBD1	few	TRBJ2-3	CASSLGQGDTQYF	TGTGCCAGCAGCTTAGGACAGGGGGATACGCAGTATTTT
TRBV5-4	-	few	TRBJ2-3	CASSPVTDTQYF	TGTGCCAGCAGCCCCGTCACAGATACGCAGTATTTT
TRBV6-1	-	-	TRBJ2-7	CASSETALGEQYF	TGTGCCAGCAGTGAGACAGCCTTGGGCGAGCAGTACTTC
TRBV2	-	-	TRBJ2-3	CASSGGQSTDTQYF	TGTGCCAGTTCCGGCGGGCAGTCCACAGATACGCAGTATTTT
TRBV28	TRBD1	few	TRBJ1-2	CASSDQGARDGYTF	TGTGCCAGCAGTGATCAGGGGGCGCGAGATGGCTACACCTTC
TRBV7-2	-	-	TRBJ1-2	CASSLGTAHNYGYTF	TGTGCCAGCAGCTTAGGGACAGCCCACAACTATGGCTACACCTTC
TRBV20-1	-	few	TRBJ2-3	CSAVPRRSFTDTQYF	TGCAGTGCTGTCCCGCGGAGATCATTTACAGATACGCAGTATTTT
TRBV28	-	-	TRBJ1-5	CASQTPYGGNQPQHF	TGTGCCAGCCAAACCCCCTATGGGGGCAATCAGCCCCAGCATTTT
TRBV20-1	-	-	TRBJ2-5	CSAREGLAQYF	TGCAGTGCTAGAGAGGGGTTGGCCCAGTACTTC
TRBV7-3	-	once	TRBJ2-5	CASSLVWGETQYF	TGTGCCAGCAGCTTAGTGTGGGGAGAGACCCAGTACTTC
TRBV12-3/TRBV12-4	-	few	TRBJ1-1	CASSLGRNTEAFF	TGTGCCAGCAGTTTGGGCAGGAACACTGAAGCTTTCTTT
TRBV20-1	-	few	TRBJ1-1	CSAPAGNTEAFF	TGCAGTGCACCCGCGGGGAACACTGAAGCTTTCTTT
TRBV5-1	-	-	TRBJ1-4	CASSLAPEEKLFF	TGCGCCAGCAGCTTGGCACCGGAGGAAAAACTGTTTTTT
TRBV7-9	-	-	TRBJ2-1	CASSLAPGTPMYHEQFF	TGTGCCAGCAGCTTAGCCCCAGGGACCCCAATGTACCATGAGCAGTTCTTC
TRBV2	-	once	TRBJ2-3	CASSFYSTDTQYF	TGTGCCAGCAGTTTTTATAGCACAGATACGCAGTATTTT
TRBV20-1	TRBD2	-	TRBJ2-5	CSAQPVSGVAQYF	TGCAGTGCCCAGCCGGTTAGCGGGGTGGCCCAGTACTTC
TRBV7-8	TRBD2	few	TRBJ2-7	CASSHGDGGAYEQYF	TGTGCCAGCAGTCACGGGGATGGGGGGGCCTACGAGCAGTACTTC
TRBV6-1	-	-	TRBJ2-2	CASSPTTGELFF	TGTGCCAGCAGCCCGACTACTGGGGAGCTGTTTTTT
TRBV7-9	-	-	TRBJ1-1	CASSFRRQGKVSEAFF	TGTGCCAGCAGCTTTAGGAGGCAGGGTAAGGTCTCTGAAGCTTTCTTT
TRBV12-3/TRBV12-4	-	-	TRBJ2-1	CASTPRQSSYNEQFF	TGTGCCAGCACCCCCAGGCAAAGCTCCTACAATGAGCAGTTCTTC
TRBV6-1	TRBD2	-	TRBJ2-1	CASIVGGRLVVDEQFF	TGTGCCAGCATTGTGGGAGGGCGGTTAGTAGTTGATGAGCAGTTCTTC
TRBV2	TRBD1	few	TRBJ2-4	CASRDRGNIQYF	TGTGCCAGCAGGGACAGGGGAAACATTCAGTACTTC
TRBV28	-	-	TRBJ1-5	CASSSKRGVGVQPQHF	TGTGCCAGCAGCTCCAAGAGGGGGGTAGGTGTCCAGCCCCAGCATTTT
TRBV28	-	-	TRBJ1-2	CASSLLVYGYTF	TGTGCCAGCAGTCTACTGGTCTATGGCTACACCTTC
TRBV7-9	TRBD1	-	TRBJ2-3	CASSVRDSSTDTQYF	TGTGCCAGCAGCGTCCGGGACAGTAGCACAGATACGCAGTATTTT
TRBV20-1	-	few	TRBJ1-1	CSVTRQTVLTEAFF	TGCAGTGTTACCAGGCAGACAGTGCTCACTGAAGCTTTCTTT
TRBV2	-	few	TRBJ1-1	CASRPQGMDTEAFF	TGTGCCAGCAGACCGCAGGGAATGGACACTGAAGCTTTCTTT
TRBV19	-	once	TRBJ1-1	CASSTGQNTEAFF	TGTGCCAGTAGTACGGGCCAGAACACTGAAGCTTTCTTT
TRBV28	-	-	TRBJ1-4	CASSQQGVSDEKLFF	TGTGCCAGCAGTCAACAGGGAGTGTCGGATGAAAAACTGTTTTTT
TRBV2	-	few	TRBJ1-2	CASSVGPPRLNYGYTF	TGTGCCAGCAGTGTCGGACCCCCAAGGCTAAACTATGGCTACACCTTC
TRBV27	TRBD1	once	TRBJ1-5	CATGAGGVGPQHF	TGTGCTACCGGGGCAGGGGGGGTCGGGCCCCAGCATTTT